What follows are 17 T cell receptor beta chains derived from one specimen sequenced in a study of cytomegalovirus exposure and HLA in healthy donors. PCR involved 60 Vbeta and 13 Jbeta primers. Clones were sequenced by immunoSEQ multiplex PCR, and TCRdb holds only the in-frame ones, with some missing. The sample lists about 180,000 clones, around 77% seen once, with 2% to 2.5% in the top ten. Sequenced sample: PBMCs. These receptors were collected from a man aged 60 to 75 in good health and CMV-seronegative.

The rearrangement joins TRBV5-4 to TRBJ1-4; TRBD1 might be the D (5 bases). The V gene lost 0 bases and the J gene lost 0 bases, with 12 bases spanning the gap. This CDR3 is 17 amino acids long. The germline V gene encodes CDR1 SGHNT and CDR2 YYREEE (reference sequence). CDR3 in amino acids: CASSLAPQGSTNEKLFF. Here the CDR3 DNA reads TGTGCCAGCAGCTTGGCCCCGCAGGGATCAACTAATGAAAAACTGTTTTTT.

This sequence joins TRBV2 and TRBJ2-3; tentative D call: TRBD1 (6 bases). The germline gives CDR1 SNHLY, CDR2 FYNNEI. The CDR3 has 14 residues. The V end lost 7 bases, the J end lost 4 bases, and 15 bases lay between the germline ends. The CDR3 sequence is CASNEDSGADTQYF. The CDR3, as DNA: TGTGCCAGCAACGAGGACAGTGGCGCAGATACGCAGTATTTT.

V gene TRBV2 combines with J gene TRBJ1-1; 7 nucleotides match TRBD1. Germline V CDR1 and CDR2: SNHLY, FYNNEI. The CDR3 sequence is 15 residues long. Unmatched junction bases numbered 2, after V lost 1 base and J lost 0 bases. The DNA for the CDR3 is TGTGCCAGCAGTGAAGGGACAGGATTGAACACTGAAGCTTTCTTT. This sequence encodes CASSEGTGLNTEAFF.

This chain connects TRBV4-1 to TRBJ2-7; TRBD1 might be the D (6 bases). The germline V gene has CDR1 MGHRA and CDR2 YSYEKL. V was cut by 3 bases and J by 0 bases, with 18 bases left in between. This CDR3 region has 17 residues. The CDR3 protein is CASSQMLGQGISYEQYF. The CDR3 DNA reads as TGCGCCAGCAGCCAGATGTTGGGGCAGGGGATCTCCTACGAGCAGTACTTC.

The rearrangement joins TRBV5-6 to TRBJ1-1; possible D gene TRBD1, 5 bases. This CDR3 is 14 amino acids long. Germline-derived CDR1 and CDR2 are SGHDT and YYEEEE. Trimming cost V 4 bases and J 11 bases, with 21 bases left between them. Here the CDR3 DNA reads TGTGCCAGCAGCCTTCGCGCAGGGATCGCTGCTGCTTTCTTT. Protein sequence: CASSLRAGIAAAFF. Variable domain in full (rest from reference TRBV5-6 and TRBJ1-1): DAGVTQSPTHLIKTRGQQVTLRCSPKSGHDTVSWYQQALGQGPQFIFQYYEEEERQRGNFPDRFSGHQFPNYSSELNVNALLLGDSALYLCASSLRAGIAAAFFGQGTRLTVV.

This clone was detected only a few times. V and J are TRBV10-3 and TRBJ1-4, with TRBD1 identical over 8 bases. The CDR3 spans 16 residues. The V segment lost 4 bases and the J segment 1 base; nucleotides outside the gene matches: 5. CDR1 and CDR2 (germline): ENHRY, SYGVKD. CDR3 nucleotides: TGTGCCATCAGTGTAGAGACAGGGGTAACTAATGAAAAACTGTTTTTT. The encoded protein is CAISVETGVTNEKLFF.

The CDR3 bases are TGTGCCAGCAGCTTATTAGCGGGAGTGGGCGAGCAGTACTTC. This gives the protein CASSLLAGVGEQYF. V usage is TRBV7-3 and J usage is TRBJ2-7, with TRBD2 matching over 9 bases. The CDR3 totals 14 residues. V was clipped by 2 bases and J by 6 bases; unmatched bases: 5. Germline CDR1 SGHTA, CDR2 FQGTGA. Full variable domain (missing parts from reference TRBV7-3 and TRBJ2-7): GAGVSQTPSNKVTEKGKYVELRCDPISGHTALYWYRQSLGQGPEFLIYFQGTGAADDSGLPNDRFFAVRPEGSVSTLKIQRTERGDSAVYLCASSLLAGVGEQYFGPGTRLTVT.

The gene calls are TRBV4-1 and TRBJ1-2, with 8 bases fitting TRBD1. V dropped 1 base and J dropped 3; count of bases not matched to a gene: 7. Germline V lookup: CDR1 MGHRA, CDR2 YSYEKL. The CDR3 covers 16 residues. The CDR3 loop is CASSQVGQGGDYGYTF. The CDR3 nucleotides are TGCGCCAGCAGCCAAGTAGGACAGGGCGGCGACTATGGCTACACCTTC.

This chain uses TRBV7-9 with TRBJ1-2; D call uncertain. Germline V gene data show CDR1 as SEHNR and CDR2 as FQNEAQ (reference sequence). V gave up 1 base and J gave up 8 bases, with 14 bases separating them. The CDR3 sequence is 14 residues long. The CDR3 region is CASSLVEGTKGYTF. The CDR3, as DNA: TGTGCCAGCAGCTTAGTGGAGGGAACGAAAGGCTACACCTTC.

This clone was detected once. The chain links TRBV4-1 to TRBJ1-4; 10 bases fit TRBD1. V lost 3 bases, J lost 8 bases, and 6 bases stayed unmatched. The V gene's germline CDR1 is MGHRA and CDR2 YSYEKL. The CDR3 length is 15 residues. The CDR3 protein is CASSHDGQGEEKLFF. The CDR3 DNA follows: TGCGCCAGCAGCCATGACGGACAGGGGGAGGAAAAACTGTTTTTT.

The chain uses TRBV7-9 and TRBJ2-1; 14 bases align to TRBD2. V lost 6 bases, J lost 9 bases, and 10 bases stayed unmatched. This CDR3 has 16 residues. In germline, CDR1 is SEHNR, CDR2 FQNEAQ (reference sequence). This chain's CDR3 is CASSSRGTSGGSEQFF. In DNA form, the CDR3 reads TGTGCCAGCAGTTCGCGCGGGACTAGCGGGGGAAGTGAGCAGTTCTTC.

The chain couples TRBV29-1 to TRBJ2-1; TRBD2 matches at 11 bases. The length of the CDR3 is 15 residues. V lost 0 bases to trimming and J lost 9 bases; unmatched junction nucleotides: 7. The germline gives CDR1 SQVTM, CDR2 ANQGSEA. In nucleotides, the CDR3 is TGCAGCGTTGAAGATGGACTAGCGGGTTTGGCTGAGCAGTTCTTC. As protein: CSVEDGLAGLAEQFF.

This chain joins TRBV4-2 and TRBJ1-3; D possibly corresponds to TRBD1 (5 bases). This CDR3 is 18 amino acids long. Trimming shortened V by 5 bases and J by 2 bases, and 22 bases separated the two germline ends. In germline, CDR1 is LGHNA, CDR2 YNFKEQ. The CDR3 loop reads CASSTTLARTSAGNTIYF. The CDR3 DNA reads as TGTGCCAGCAGCACAACTCTTGCCCGGACATCCGCTGGAAACACCATATATTTT.

The sample holds one count of this clone. The chain joins TRBV28 to TRBJ2-6; 7 bases agree with TRBD2. The CDR3 totals 17 residues. The germline V gene encodes CDR1 MDHEN and CDR2 SYDVKM. J gave up 3 bases and V 7 bases, and 12 bases lay outside the gene matches. CDR3 amino acids: CASTTVGRVIGANVLTF. CDR3 DNA: TGTGCCAGCACAACCGTTGGGAGGGTCATTGGGGCCAACGTCCTGACTTTC.

CDR3 coding DNA: TGCAGCGTCGAACTCCGGGACAGCCAGGAGACCCAGTACTTC. Translating it yields CSVELRDSQETQYF. This rearrangement joins TRBV29-1 to TRBJ2-5; 7 bases agree with TRBD1. Germline CDR1 SQVTM, CDR2 ANQGSEA. CDR3 length equals 14 residues. With V trimmed by 6 bases and J by 5 bases, 12 bases remained unmatched.

A word on this clone: This sample also contains other DNA sequences that code for the same CDR3. V gene TRBV28 combines with J gene TRBJ2-1; D uncertain. Looked up from germline, CDR1 is MDHEN and CDR2 is SYDVKM. This CDR3 has 12 amino acids. The V and J ends lost 5 bases and 7 bases respectively, with 9 bases between them. CDR3 residues: CASSPNRNEQFF. Written as DNA, the CDR3 is TGTGCCAGCAGTCCGAACAGAAATGAGCAGTTCTTC.

The chain recombines TRBV12-5 with TRBJ2-7; no clear D. The germline V gene encodes CDR1 LGHNT and CDR2 FRNRAP. V lost 3 bases, J lost 5 bases, and 5 bases lay in between. The CDR3 runs 11 residues. The CDR3: CASGFADEQYF. The CDR3 DNA sequence: TGTGCTAGTGGTTTCGCAGACGAGCAGTACTTC.